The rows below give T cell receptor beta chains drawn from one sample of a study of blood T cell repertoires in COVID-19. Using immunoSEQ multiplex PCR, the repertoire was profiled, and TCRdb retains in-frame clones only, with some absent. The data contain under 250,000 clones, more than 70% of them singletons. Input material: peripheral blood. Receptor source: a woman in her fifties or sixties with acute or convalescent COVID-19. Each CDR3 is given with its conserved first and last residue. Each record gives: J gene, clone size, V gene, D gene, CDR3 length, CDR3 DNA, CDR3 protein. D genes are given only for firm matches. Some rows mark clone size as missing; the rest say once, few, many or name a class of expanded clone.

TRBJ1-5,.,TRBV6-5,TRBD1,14,TGTGCCAGCATGCACAGGGGCTCGGGGCAGCCCCAGCATTTT,CASMHRGSGQPQHF
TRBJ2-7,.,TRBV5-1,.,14,TGCGCCAGCAAGAGTCCCGGACAGCCCTACGAGCAGTACTTC,CASKSPGQPYEQYF
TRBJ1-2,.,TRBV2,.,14,TGTGCCAGCAGGGAACGCCAGGTTTACTATGGCTACACCTTC,CASRERQVYYGYTF
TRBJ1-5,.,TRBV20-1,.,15,TGCAGTGCTAGTCAAGGGGCTGAGAACAATCAGCCCCAGCATTTT,CSASQGAENNQPQHF
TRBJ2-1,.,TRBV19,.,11,TGTGCCATTTCCTTTAGTAATGAGCAGTTCTTC,CAISFSNEQFF
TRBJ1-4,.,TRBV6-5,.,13,TGTGCCAGCAGGCCGGGAAATCATGAAAAACTGTTTTTT,CASRPGNHEKLFF
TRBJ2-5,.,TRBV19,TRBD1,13,TGTGCCAGTCGTCGACAGGGCCAAGAGACCCAGTACTTC,CASRRQGQETQYF
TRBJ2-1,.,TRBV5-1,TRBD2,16,TGCGCCAGCAGCTTGTTGGTAGCGGGAGTTTTCCATGAGCAGTTCTTC,CASSLLVAGVFHEQFF
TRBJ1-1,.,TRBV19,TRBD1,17,TGTGCCAGTACCGGACGACAGGGGGCTCGATGGAACACTGAAGCTTTCTTT,CASTGRQGARWNTEAFF
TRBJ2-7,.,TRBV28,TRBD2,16,TGTGCCAGCAGCCCGCCGAGGACTAGCGGGATCGGCGAGCAGTACTTC,CASSPPRTSGIGEQYF
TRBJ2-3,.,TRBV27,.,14,TGTGCCAGCAGTTTGGACAGAGCCACAGATACGCAGTATTTT,CASSLDRATDTQYF
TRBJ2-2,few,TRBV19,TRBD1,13,TGTGCCAGCAGGGGACAGGGGGCCGGGGAGCTGTTTTTT,CASRGQGAGELFF
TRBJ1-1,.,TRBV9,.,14,TGTGCCAGCAGCGGAGCGGGCCTGCGGACTGAAGCTTTCTTT,CASSGAGLRTEAFF
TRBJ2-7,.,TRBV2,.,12,TGTGCCAGCGGGGGACATGGCTACGAGCAGTACTTC,CASGGHGYEQYF
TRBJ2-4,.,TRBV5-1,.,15,TGCGCCAGCAGCCCAGAGGACCGCCCGGCGGGCATTCAGTACTTC,CASSPEDRPAGIQYF
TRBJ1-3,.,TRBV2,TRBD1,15,TGTGCCAGCGCCAGACAGGGGGCGAGGGGAAACACCATATATTTT,CASARQGARGNTIYF
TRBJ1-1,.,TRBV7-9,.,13,TGTGCCTGGGCGATGGTTGCGAACACTGAAGCTTTCTTT,CAWAMVANTEAFF
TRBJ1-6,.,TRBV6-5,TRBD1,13,TGTGCCAGCAGCCGGACAGGGAATTCACCCCTCCACTTT,CASSRTGNSPLHF
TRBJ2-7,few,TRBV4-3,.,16,TGCGCCAGCAGCCAAGATGCGCTAGCGAAATCCTACGAGCAGTACTTC,CASSQDALAKSYEQYF
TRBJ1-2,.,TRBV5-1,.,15,TGCGCCAGCAGCTTGGGATTCGGGGGTGACTATGGCTACACCTTC,CASSLGFGGDYGYTF
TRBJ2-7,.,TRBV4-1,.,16,TGCGCCAGCAGCCAAGAAGAGCAGGGCCCATCCTACGAGCAGTACTTC,CASSQEEQGPSYEQYF
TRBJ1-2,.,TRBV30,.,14,TGTGCCTGGAGTCCCACGACAGCCTCCTATGGCTACACCTTC,CAWSPTTASYGYTF